This TCR beta chain emerged from a study of blood T cell repertoires in COVID-19. Participants' own reports of clinical history determined their cohort assignment. CDR1 and CDR2 (germline): SGHRS, YFSETQ. CDR3 length: 14 residues. Trimming took off 6 bases at V and 4 bases at J, with 16 bases between the two ends. Sequenced by immunoSEQ multiplex PCR; TCRdb stores in-frame clones only, minus some. The table has some 240,000 clones, approximately 84% seen once. The V call is TRBV5-1, the J call TRBJ1-2; TRBD1 might be the D (6 bases). This TCR was sampled from a man aged 45 to 65 who had recovered from COVID-19. Sequenced: PBMCs or T cells enriched from blood (not recorded which). The CDR3 protein is CASKPDATGYGYTF. The CDR3 region has the DNA TGCGCCAGCAAACCGGACGCGACAGGCTATGGCTACACCTTC.